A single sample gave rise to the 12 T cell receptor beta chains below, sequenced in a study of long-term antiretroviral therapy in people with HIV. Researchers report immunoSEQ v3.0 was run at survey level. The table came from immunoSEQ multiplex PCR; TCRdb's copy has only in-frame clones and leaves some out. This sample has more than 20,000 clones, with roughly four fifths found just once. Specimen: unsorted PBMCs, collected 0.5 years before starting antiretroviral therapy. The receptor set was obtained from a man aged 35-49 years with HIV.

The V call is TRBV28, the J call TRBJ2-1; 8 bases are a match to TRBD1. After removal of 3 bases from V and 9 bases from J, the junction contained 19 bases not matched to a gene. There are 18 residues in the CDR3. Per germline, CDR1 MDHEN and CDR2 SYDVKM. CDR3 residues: CASSFSGQAPAAAGEQFF. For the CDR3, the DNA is TGTGCCAGCAGTTTCTCGGGACAGGCTCCAGCGGCCGCGGGTGAGCAGTTCTTC.

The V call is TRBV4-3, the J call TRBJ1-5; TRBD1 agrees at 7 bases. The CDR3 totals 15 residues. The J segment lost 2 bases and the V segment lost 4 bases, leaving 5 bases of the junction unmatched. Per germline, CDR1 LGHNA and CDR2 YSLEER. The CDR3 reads CASSRSTGGNQPQHF. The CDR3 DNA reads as TGCGCCAGCAGCCGATCCACAGGGGGCAATCAGCCCCAGCATTTT.

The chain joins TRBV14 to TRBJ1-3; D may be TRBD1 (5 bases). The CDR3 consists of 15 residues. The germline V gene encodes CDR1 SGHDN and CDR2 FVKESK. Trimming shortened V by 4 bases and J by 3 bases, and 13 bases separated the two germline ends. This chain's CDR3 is CASSRLRGDGNTIYF. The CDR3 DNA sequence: TGTGCCAGCAGCCGCCTCCGGGGGGATGGAAACACCATATATTTT.

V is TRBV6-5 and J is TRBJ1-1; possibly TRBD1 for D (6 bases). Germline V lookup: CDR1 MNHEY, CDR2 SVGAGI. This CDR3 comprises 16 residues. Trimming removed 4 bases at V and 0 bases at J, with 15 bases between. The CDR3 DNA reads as TGTGCCAGCAGTTTTTCCCCGGGGGCCCTGAACACTGAAGCTTTCTTT. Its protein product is CASSFSPGALNTEAFF.

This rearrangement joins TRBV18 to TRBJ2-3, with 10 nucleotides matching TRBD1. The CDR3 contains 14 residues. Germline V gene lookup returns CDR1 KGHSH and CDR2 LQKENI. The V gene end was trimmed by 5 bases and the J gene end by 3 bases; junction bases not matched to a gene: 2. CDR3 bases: TGTGCCAGCTCAGGGACAGGGGAAACAGATACGCAGTATTTT. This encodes CASSGTGETDTQYF.

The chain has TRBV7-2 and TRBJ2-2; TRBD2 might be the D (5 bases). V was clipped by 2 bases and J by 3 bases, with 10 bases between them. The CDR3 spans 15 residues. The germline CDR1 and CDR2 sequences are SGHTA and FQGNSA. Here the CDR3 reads CASSLSGWDTGELFF. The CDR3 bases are TGTGCCAGCAGCTTATCGGGGTGGGACACCGGGGAGCTGTTTTTT. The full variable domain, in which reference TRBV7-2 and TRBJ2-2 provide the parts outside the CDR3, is GAGVSQSPSNKVTEKGKDVELRCDPISGHTALYWYRQSLGQGLEFLIYFQGNSAPDKSGLPSDRFSAERTGGSVSTLTIQRTQQEDSAVYLCASSLSGWDTGELFFGEGSRLTVL.

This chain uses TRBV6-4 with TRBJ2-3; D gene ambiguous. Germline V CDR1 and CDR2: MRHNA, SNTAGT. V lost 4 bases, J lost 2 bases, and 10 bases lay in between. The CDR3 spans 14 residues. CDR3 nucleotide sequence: TGTGCCAGCAGTGTTGGCGAGGACACAGATACGCAGTATTTT. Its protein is CASSVGEDTDTQYF.

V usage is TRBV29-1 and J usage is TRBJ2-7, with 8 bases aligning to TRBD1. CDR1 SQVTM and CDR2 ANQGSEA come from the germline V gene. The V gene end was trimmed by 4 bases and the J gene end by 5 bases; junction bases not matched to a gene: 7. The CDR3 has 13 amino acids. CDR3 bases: TGCAGCGTTGCAGGGGGCGCCGGTAACGAGCAGTACTTC. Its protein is CSVAGGAGNEQYF.

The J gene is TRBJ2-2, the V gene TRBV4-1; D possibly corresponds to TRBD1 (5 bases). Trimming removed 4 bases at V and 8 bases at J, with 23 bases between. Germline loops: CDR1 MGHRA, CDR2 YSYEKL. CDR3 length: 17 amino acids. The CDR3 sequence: CASSRGYSSPMAGELFF. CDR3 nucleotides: TGCGCCAGCAGCCGGGGCTACTCTTCCCCTATGGCAGGGGAGCTGTTTTTT.

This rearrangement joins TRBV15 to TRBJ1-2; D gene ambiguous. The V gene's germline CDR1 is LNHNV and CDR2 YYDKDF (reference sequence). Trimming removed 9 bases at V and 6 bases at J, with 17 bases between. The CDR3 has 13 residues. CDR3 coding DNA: TGTGCCACAGCTGGGTATCTGAGGGATGGCTACACCTTC. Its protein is CATAGYLRDGYTF. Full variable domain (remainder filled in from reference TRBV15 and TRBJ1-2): DAMVIQNPRYQVTQFGKPVTLSCSQTLNHNVMYWYQQKSSQAPKLLFHYYDKDFNNEADTPDNFQSRRPNTSFCFLDIRSPGLGDTAMYLCATAGYLRDGYTFGSGTRLTVV.

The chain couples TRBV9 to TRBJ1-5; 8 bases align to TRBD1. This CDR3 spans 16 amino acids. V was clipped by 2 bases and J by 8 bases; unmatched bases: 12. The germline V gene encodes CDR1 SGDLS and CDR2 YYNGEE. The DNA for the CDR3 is TGTGCCAGCAGCGTTGGGACAGGTGTCTTGGGGGAGCCCCAGCATTTT. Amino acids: CASSVGTGVLGEPQHF. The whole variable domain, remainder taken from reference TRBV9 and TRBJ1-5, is DSGVTQTPKHLITATGQRVTLRCSPRSGDLSVYWYQQSLDQGLQFLIQYYNGEERAKGNILERFSAQQFPDLHSELNLSSLELGDSALYFCASSVGTGVLGEPQHFGDGTRLSIL.

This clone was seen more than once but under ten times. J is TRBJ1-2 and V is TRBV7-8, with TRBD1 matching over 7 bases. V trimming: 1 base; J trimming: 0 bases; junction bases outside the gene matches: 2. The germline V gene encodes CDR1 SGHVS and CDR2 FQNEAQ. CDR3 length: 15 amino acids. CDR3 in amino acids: CASSLGDSTNYGYTF. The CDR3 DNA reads TGTGCCAGCAGCTTAGGGGACAGCACTAACTATGGCTACACCTTC.